These 9 T cell receptor beta chains were sequenced from one sample in a study of blood T cell repertoires in COVID-19. Using immunoSEQ multiplex PCR, the repertoire was profiled, and TCRdb retains in-frame clones only, with some absent. The sample has around 130,000 clones; approximately 81% are singletons. The specimen was peripheral blood. The receptor source for this set is a man aged 60-69 years with acute or convalescent COVID-19.

V usage is TRBV27 and J usage is TRBJ2-1, with 7 bases that match TRBD2. CDR1 and CDR2 from the germline V gene are MNHEY and SMNVEV (reference sequence). J lost 1 base, V lost 7 bases, and 4 bases had no gene match. The CDR3 loop spans 14 amino acids. The CDR3 spells CASTWGGSYNEQFF. The CDR3 DNA follows: TGTGCCAGCACCTGGGGGGGGTCCTACAATGAGCAGTTCTTC.

This sequence joins TRBV5-1 and TRBJ1-2; D is unclear. There are 15 residues in the CDR3. Germline CDR1 reads SGHRS; CDR2 reads YFSETQ. Trimming removed 3 bases from V and 0 bases from J, with 12 bases in between. As DNA, the CDR3 is TGCGCCAGCAGCTACTCACCCGGGACTAACTATGGCTACACCTTC. It encodes CASSYSPGTNYGYTF.

The J gene is TRBJ2-1, the V gene TRBV19; 12 bases are shared with TRBD1. V lost 5 bases and J lost 7; bases outside the gene matches: 6. The V gene's germline CDR1 is LNHDA and CDR2 SQIVND (reference sequence). The CDR3 covers 15 residues. The CDR3 DNA is TGTGCCAGTAGTTGGGGACAGGGGGCGCAAAATGAGCAGTTCTTC. Amino acids: CASSWGQGAQNEQFF.

V is TRBV2 and J is TRBJ2-7; D might be TRBD1 (6 bases). Between the trimmed V and J ends, which lost 6 bases and 6 bases, there was a span of 15 bases. CDR1 SNHLY and CDR2 FYNNEI come from the germline V gene. This CDR3 comprises 13 residues. This chain's CDR3 is CASSPTGNGEQYF. In DNA form, the CDR3 reads TGTGCCAGCAGCCCCACAGGGAATGGCGAGCAGTACTTC. Together with reference TRBV2 and TRBJ2-7, the CDR3 gives the full variable domain: EPEVTQTPSHQVTQMGQEVILRCVPISNHLYFYWYRQILGQKVEFLVSFYNNEISEKSEIFDDQFSVERPDGSNFTLKIRSTKLEDSAMYFCASSPTGNGEQYFGPGTRLTVT.

This clone showed up just once. The CDR3 reads CAIAGNTYEQYF. DNA of the CDR3: TGTGCCATAGCGGGGAATACCTACGAGCAGTACTTC. The V gene is TRBV10-3, the J gene TRBJ2-7; 7 bases map to TRBD2. CDR1 and CDR2 (germline): ENHRY, SYGVKD. This CDR3 region has 12 residues. V shed 9 bases and J 2 bases; nucleotides not matched to a gene: 4.

This clone has only a few counts. This chain's CDR3 is CATSGRAGPIETQYF. The CDR3 coding sequence is TGTGCCACCAGCGGGAGGGCCGGGCCGATAGAGACCCAGTACTTC. The chain couples TRBV15 to TRBJ2-5; TRBD2 matches 7 bases. With V trimmed by 5 bases and J by 4 bases, 10 bases remained unmatched. Germline loops: CDR1 LNHNV, CDR2 YYDKDF (reference sequence). The CDR3 is made up of 15 amino acids.

The V call is TRBV6-4, the J call TRBJ1-5, with TRBD1 identical over 7 bases. Germline V lookup: CDR1 MRHNA, CDR2 SNTAGT. Trimming removed 3 bases from V and 5 bases from J; junction bases left unmatched: 4. The CDR3 consists of 14 residues. The CDR3 here is CASSEQGSYQPQHF. In DNA, the CDR3 is TGTGCCAGCAGTGAACAGGGGTCTTATCAGCCCCAGCATTTT.

The chain has TRBV7-9 and TRBJ2-1; 8 bases are shared with TRBD1. Trimming cost V 7 bases and J 8 bases; bases outside gene matches: 22. This CDR3 is built from 18 residues. The germline V gene encodes CDR1 SEHNR and CDR2 FQNEAQ (reference sequence). DNA for the CDR3: TGTGCCAGCATCAGGCCCTTCAAACCGGGACAGGTTGCGGATGAGCAGTTCTTC. Encoded protein: CASIRPFKPGQVADEQFF.

J is TRBJ2-1 and V is TRBV27; 11 bases are shared with TRBD2. CDR3 length: 15 residues. The V and J ends lost 2 bases and 3 bases, in that order; junction bases with no gene match: 0. Germline V lookup: CDR1 MNHEY, CDR2 SMNVEV (reference sequence). The DNA of the CDR3 is TGTGCCAGCAGTTTAGGACTAGCGGGCTACAATGAGCAGTTCTTC. Its translation: CASSLGLAGYNEQFF.